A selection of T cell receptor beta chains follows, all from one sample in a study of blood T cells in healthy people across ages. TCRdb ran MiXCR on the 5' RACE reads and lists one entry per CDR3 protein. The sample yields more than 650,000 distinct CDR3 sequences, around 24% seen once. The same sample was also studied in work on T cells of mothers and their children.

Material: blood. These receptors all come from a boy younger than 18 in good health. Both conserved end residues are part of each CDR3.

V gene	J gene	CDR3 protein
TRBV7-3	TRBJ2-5	CASRLTSGGRETQYF
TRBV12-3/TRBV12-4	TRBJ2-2	CASSPRQHTGELFF
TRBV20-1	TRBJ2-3	CSAPSGVTDTQYF
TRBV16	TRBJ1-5	CASSQDGQGNQPQHF
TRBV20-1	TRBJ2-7	CSASGTGVHEQYF
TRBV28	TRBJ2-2	CASSHRRNTGELFF
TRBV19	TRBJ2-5	CASRTSVEMGTQYF
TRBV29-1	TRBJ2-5	CSVVPGETQYF
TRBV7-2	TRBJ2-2	CASSWGRTNTGELFF
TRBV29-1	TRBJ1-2	CSVQGANGYTF
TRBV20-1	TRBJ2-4	CSARGLALNIQYF
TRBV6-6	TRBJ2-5	CVTDSLGGSTQYF
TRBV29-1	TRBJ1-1	CSVLAESTEAFF
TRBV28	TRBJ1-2	CASSPIQGYGYTF
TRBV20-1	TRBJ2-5	CSAWTAGAPETQYF
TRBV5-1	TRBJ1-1	CASSQNLGPPNTEAFF
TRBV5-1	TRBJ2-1	CASSLATSGDNEQFF
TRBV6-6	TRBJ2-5	CASSYGLAGTETQYF
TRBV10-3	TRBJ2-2	CAITRQRGSNTGELFF
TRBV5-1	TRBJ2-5	CASSLGRVEETQYF
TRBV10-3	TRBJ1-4	CAISERESLPEKLFF
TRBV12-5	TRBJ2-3	CASGLRADTQYF
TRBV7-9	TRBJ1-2	CASSLRGLPLSYTF
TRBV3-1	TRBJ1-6	CASSQGIHSPLHF
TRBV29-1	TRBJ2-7	CSVDRGGEQYF
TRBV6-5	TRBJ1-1	CASSTRRGWDPEAFF
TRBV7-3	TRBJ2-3	CASSSNEGDTQYF
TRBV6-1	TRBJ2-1	CASSVRQESSYNEQFF
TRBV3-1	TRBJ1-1	CASSQVPYKYTEAFF
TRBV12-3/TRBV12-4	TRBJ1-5	CASSFKGQTNQPQHF
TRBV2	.	CASGTETYEQYF
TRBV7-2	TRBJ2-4	CASSLDGSLAKNIQYF
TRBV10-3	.	CAATREGVMDEQYF
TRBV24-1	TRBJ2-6	CATSEDTARGANVLTF
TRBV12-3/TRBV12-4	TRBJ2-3	CASMRVTPDTQYF
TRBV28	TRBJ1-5	CASSLYRGSGNQPQHF
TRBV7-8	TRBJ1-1	CASSLIKNTEAFF
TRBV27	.	CASKGAGGSSYEQYF
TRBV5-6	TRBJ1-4	CAGSFRVEKLFF
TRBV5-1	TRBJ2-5	CASSLWGRVGGETQYF
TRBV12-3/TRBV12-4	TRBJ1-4	CASTHAGATNEKLFF
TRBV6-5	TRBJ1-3	CASSYRRDRGPLAGNTIYF
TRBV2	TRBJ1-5	CASSEGAGGSNQPQHF
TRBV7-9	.	CASSGRLAGGLTYEQYF
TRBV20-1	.	CSARDWDRESSYEQYF
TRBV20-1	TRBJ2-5	CSAGPRVVETQYF
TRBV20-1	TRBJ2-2	CSAKGVTGELFF
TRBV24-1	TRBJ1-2	CATSDPGRAYGYTF
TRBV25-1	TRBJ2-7	CASSQRRERGGEQYF
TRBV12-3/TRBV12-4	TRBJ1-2	CASRLPGQAPGYTF
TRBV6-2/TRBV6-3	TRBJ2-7	CASSKDRALAEQYF
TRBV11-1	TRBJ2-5	CASSLAPDRDRIYFQETQYF
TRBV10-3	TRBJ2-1	CAISGGLSSYNEQFF
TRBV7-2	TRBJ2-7	CASSLARRGSYEQYF
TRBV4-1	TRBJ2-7	CASSQAETAYEQYF
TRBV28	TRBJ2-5	CASSSRKTVKETQYF
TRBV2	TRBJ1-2	CASSESALYGYTF